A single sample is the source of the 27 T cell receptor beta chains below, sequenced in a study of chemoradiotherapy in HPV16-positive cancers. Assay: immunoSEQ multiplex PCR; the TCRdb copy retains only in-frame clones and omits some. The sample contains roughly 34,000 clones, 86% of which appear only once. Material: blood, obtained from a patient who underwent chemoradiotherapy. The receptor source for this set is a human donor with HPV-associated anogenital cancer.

The CDR3 region has the DNA TGCAGCGTTGAAGATTCAGGGGCAGGCGGGCCTAATGAAAAACTGTTTTTT. It translates to CSVEDSGAGGPNEKLFF. The rearrangement links TRBV29-1 to TRBJ1-4; possibly TRBD1 for D (6 bases). Per the germline V gene, CDR1 is SQVTM and CDR2 is ANQGSEA. The CDR3 length is 17 residues. With 0 bases removed from V and 3 bases from J, the gap between germline ends came to 17 bases.

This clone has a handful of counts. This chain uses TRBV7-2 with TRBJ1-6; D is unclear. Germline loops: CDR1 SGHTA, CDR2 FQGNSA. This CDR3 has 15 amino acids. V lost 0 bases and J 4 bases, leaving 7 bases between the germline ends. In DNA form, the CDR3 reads TGTGCCAGCAGCTTAGCTCCGGGTTATAATTCACCCCTCCACTTT. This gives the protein CASSLAPGYNSPLHF.

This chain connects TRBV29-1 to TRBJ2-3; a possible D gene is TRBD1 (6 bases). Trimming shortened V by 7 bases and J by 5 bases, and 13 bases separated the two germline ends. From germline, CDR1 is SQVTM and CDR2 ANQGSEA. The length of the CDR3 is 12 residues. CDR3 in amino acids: CSGPTGRDTQYF. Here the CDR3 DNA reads TGCAGCGGCCCCACAGGGAGAGATACGCAGTATTTT.

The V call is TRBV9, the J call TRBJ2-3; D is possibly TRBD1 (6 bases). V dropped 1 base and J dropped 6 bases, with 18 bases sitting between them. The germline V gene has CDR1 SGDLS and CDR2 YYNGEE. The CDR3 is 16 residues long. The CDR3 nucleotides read TGTGCCAGCAGCGTAAGCCCTCGAGGGGGTCCTGATACGCAGTATTTT. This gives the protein CASSVSPRGGPDTQYF.

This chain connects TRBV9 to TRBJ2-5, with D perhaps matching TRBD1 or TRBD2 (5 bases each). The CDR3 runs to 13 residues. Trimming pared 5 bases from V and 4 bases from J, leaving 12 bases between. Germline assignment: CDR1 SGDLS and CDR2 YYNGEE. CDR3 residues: CASRGTGAETQYF. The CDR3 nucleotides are TGTGCCAGCAGGGGGACCGGCGCAGAGACCCAGTACTTC.

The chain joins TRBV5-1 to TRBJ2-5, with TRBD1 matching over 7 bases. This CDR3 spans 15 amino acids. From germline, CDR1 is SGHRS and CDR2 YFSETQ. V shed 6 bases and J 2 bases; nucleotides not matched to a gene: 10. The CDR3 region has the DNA TGCGCCAGCATACCAACCGGGACAGCTCAAGAGACCCAGTACTTC. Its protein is CASIPTGTAQETQYF.

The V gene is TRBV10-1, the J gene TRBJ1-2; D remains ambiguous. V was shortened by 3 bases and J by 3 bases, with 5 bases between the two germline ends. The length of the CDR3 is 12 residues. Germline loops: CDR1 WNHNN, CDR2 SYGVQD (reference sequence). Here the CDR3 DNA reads TGCGCCAGCAGTGACACAGACTATGGCTACACCTTC. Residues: CASSDTDYGYTF.

CDR3 in DNA: TGTGCCAGCAGCCCTGCCACCGGGACAGCGCTTCACAATTCACCCCTCCACTTT. Translation gives CASSPATGTALHNSPLHF. The chain employs TRBV13 and TRBJ1-6; the match to TRBD1 covers 7 bases. The CDR3 length is 18 residues. With V trimmed by 5 bases and J by 7 bases, 17 bases remained unmatched. CDR1 and CDR2 from the germline V gene are PRHDT and FYEKMQ (reference sequence).

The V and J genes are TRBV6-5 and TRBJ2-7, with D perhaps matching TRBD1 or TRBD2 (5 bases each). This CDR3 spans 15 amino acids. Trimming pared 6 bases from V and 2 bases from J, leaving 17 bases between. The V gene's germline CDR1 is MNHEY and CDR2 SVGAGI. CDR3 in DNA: TGTGCCAGCAGGGGCGCGGACGGGGCGGCCTACGAGCAGTACTTC. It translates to CASRGADGAAYEQYF.

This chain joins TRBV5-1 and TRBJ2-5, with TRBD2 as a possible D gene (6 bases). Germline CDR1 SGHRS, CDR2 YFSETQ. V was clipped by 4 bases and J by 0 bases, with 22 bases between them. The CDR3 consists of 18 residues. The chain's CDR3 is CASSAGGTSMTHQETQYF. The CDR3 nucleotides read TGCGCCAGCAGCGCGGGCGGGACGTCTATGACACACCAAGAGACCCAGTACTTC.

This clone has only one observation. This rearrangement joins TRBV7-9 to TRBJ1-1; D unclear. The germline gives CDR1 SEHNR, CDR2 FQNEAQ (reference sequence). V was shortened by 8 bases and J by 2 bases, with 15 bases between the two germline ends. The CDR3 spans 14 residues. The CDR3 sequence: CASSLATGNTEAFF. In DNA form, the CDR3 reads TGTGCCAGCTCCCTCGCGACGGGAAACACTGAAGCTTTCTTT.

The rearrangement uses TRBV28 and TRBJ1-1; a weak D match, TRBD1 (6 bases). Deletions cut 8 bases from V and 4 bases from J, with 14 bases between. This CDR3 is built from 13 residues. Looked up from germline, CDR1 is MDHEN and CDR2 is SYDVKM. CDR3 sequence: CASGGGPGTEAFF. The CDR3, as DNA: TGTGCCAGCGGGGGGGGGCCGGGCACTGAAGCTTTCTTT.

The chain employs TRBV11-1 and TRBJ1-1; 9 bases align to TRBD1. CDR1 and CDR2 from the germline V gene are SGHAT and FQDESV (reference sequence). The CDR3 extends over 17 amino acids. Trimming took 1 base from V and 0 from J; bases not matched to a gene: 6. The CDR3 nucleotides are TGTGCCAGCAGCTTAGGGGACAGGGTTTTTATGAACACTGAAGCTTTCTTT. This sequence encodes CASSLGDRVFMNTEAFF.

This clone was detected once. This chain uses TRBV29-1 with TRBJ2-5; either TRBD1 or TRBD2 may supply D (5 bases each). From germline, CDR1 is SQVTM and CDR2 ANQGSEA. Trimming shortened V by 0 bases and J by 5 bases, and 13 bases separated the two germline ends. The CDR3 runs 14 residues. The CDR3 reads CSVEDGVWGETQYF. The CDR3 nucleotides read TGCAGCGTTGAAGATGGTGTTTGGGGGGAGACCCAGTACTTC.

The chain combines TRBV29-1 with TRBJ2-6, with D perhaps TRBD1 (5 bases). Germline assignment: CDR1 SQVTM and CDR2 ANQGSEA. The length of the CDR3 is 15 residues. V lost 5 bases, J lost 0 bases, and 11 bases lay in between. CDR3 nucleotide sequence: TGCAGCGTTCGACAGTCAAACTCTGGGGCCAACGTCCTGACTTTC. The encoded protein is CSVRQSNSGANVLTF.

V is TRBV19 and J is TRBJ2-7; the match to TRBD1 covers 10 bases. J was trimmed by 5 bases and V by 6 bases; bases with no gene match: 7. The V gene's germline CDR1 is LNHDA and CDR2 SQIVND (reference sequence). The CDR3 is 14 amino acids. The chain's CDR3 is CASRPTGGADEQYF. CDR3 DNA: TGTGCCAGTAGACCGACAGGGGGCGCAGACGAGCAGTACTTC.

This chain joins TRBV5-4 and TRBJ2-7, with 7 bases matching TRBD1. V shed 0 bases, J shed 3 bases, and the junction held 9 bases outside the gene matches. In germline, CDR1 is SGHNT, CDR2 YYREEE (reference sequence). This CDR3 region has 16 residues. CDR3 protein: CASSLEGSGGFYEQYF. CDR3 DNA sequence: TGTGCCAGCAGCTTGGAGGGGTCAGGGGGTTTCTACGAGCAGTACTTC.

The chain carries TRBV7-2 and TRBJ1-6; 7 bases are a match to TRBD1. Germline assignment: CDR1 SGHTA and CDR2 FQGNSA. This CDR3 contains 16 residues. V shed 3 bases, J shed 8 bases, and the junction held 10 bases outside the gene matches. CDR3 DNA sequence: TGTGCCAGCAGCTTGCTATCGACAGGGTCGTATTCACCCCTCCACTTT. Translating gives CASSLLSTGSYSPLHF. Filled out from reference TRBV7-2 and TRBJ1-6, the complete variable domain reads GAGVSQSPSNKVTEKGKDVELRCDPISGHTALYWYRQSLGQGLEFLIYFQGNSAPDKSGLPSDRFSAERTGGSVSTLTIQRTQQEDSAVYLCASSLLSTGSYSPLHFGNGTRLTVT.

CDR3 sequence reads: CASSEVALGRYGYTF. The DNA of the CDR3 is TGTGCCAGCAGTGAAGTTGCGCTGGGGAGGTATGGCTACACCTTC. The chain joins TRBV6-1 to TRBJ1-2; D not resolved. CDR1 is MNHNS, CDR2 SASEGT, per germline. V lost 1 base to trimming and J lost 5 bases, with 14 bases between them. The CDR3 consists of 15 residues.

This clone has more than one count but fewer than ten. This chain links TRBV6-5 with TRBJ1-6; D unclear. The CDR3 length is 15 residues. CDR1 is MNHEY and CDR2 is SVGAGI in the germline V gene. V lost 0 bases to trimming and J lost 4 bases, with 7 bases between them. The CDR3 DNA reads TGTGCCAGCAGTTACTCTTACCAGTATAATTCACCCCTCCACTTT. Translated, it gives CASSYSYQYNSPLHF.

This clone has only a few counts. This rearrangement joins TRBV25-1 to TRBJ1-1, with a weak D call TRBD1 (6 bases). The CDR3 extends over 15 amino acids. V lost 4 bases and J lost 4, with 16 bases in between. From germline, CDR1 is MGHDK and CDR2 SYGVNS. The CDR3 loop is CASSGLTGLSTEAFF. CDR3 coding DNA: TGTGCCAGCAGTGGTTTAACAGGGTTGAGCACTGAAGCTTTCTTT.

The CDR3, as DNA: TGTGCCAGTAGTCCGGACAGGGGTCGTATCACTGAAGCTTTCTTT. Translation gives CASSPDRGRITEAFF. The chain couples TRBV19 to TRBJ1-1, with 9 bases matching TRBD1. CDR1 and CDR2 (germline): LNHDA, SQIVND (reference sequence). Losses at the gene ends were 5 bases for V and 4 bases for J; bases not matched to a gene: 8. The CDR3 extends over 15 amino acids.

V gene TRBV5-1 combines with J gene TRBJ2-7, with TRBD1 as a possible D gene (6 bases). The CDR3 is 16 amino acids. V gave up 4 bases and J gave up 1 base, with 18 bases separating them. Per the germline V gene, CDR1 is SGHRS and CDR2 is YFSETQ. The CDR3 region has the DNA TGCGCCAGCAGCATCTCGACAGGCTCGGGTTCCTACGAGCAGTACTTC. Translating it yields CASSISTGSGSYEQYF.

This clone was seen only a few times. The CDR3 bases are TGTGCCAGCAGCCAAGACCGGGACAGGGGGAATGGCTACACCTTC. This gives the protein CASSQDRDRGNGYTF. The chain carries TRBV4-2 and TRBJ1-2; the match to TRBD1 covers 11 bases. Germline V gene sequence: CDR1 LGHNA, CDR2 YNFKEQ. CDR3 length: 15 amino acids. V lost 0 bases to trimming and J lost 6 bases; unmatched junction nucleotides: 3.

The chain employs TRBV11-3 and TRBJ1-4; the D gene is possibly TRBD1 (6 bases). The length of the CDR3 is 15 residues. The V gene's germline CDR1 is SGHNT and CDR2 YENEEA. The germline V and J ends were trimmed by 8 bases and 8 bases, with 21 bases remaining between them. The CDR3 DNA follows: TGTGCCAGCCTTCAGAATTGGGGGGCCGGGGAAAAACTGTTTTTT. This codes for CASLQNWGAGEKLFF.

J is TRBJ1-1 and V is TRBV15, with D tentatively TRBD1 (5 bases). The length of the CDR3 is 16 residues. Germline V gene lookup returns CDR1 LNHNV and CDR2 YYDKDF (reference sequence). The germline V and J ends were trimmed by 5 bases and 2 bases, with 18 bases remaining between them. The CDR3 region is CATSVKPRQYNTEAFF. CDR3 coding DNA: TGTGCCACCAGCGTCAAACCGCGACAGTATAACACTGAAGCTTTCTTT.

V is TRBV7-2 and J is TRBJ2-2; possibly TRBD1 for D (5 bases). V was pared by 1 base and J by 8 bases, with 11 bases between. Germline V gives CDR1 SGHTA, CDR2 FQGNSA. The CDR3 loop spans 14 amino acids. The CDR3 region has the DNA TGTGCCAGCAGCTTAGGCAGGGCCTGGGGGGAGCTGTTTTTT. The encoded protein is CASSLGRAWGELFF.